This T cell receptor (beta chain) was captured by sequencing in a study of patients and donors after allogeneic stem cell transplantation (dated by TCRdb to about 2020). This clonotype was counted only a few times. Its antigen is unknown. Per-nucleotide qualities are absent, and no much larger clonotype sits a single base away. Preparation of the library involved RT-PCR. Sequencing used a NextSeq 550. TCRdb reworked the public reads: Q25 trimming with fastp, MiXCR clone assembly, productive beta chains retained. A single entry per CDR3 protein holds the most common genes and DNA from its merged rows. Here the sample has approximately 410,000 distinct CDR3 sequences; 16% occur a single time. The biggest ten clones account for 7.2% of the sample. As encoded in the germline V gene, CDR1 is SGDLS while CDR2 is YYNGEE. V lost 3 bases and J lost 6 bases, and the count of bases not matched to a germline gene is 16. The CDR3 spans 18 residues, from the cysteine through the phenylalanine. Only the CDR3 part of the read is kept: 54 bases, read in frame from the first base.

This receptor was identified in a human donor who was either an allogeneic HSCT recipient or a stem cell or donor lymphocyte infusion donor (not recorded which). It is not recorded whose cells these are; they may come from a transplant donor. The sample consisted of blood, either unsorted or a sorted T cell fraction (not recorded which). This chain joins TRBV9 to TRBJ2-2; 8 of the junction bases match TRBD1. The CDR3 reads as follows: CASSAGYHQGALPGELFF. The bases are TGTGCCAGCAGCGCCGGGTATCACCAGGGGGCGCTCCCCGGGGAGCTGTTTTTT.